The following is a TCR beta chain sequence with its context. The sample comes from a study of T cell changes during pregnancy in multiple sclerosis. The V end was cut by 3 bases, the J end by 0 bases, with 12 bases between. This CDR3 comprises 17 residues. Germline-derived CDR1 and CDR2 are MNHEY and SMNVEV (reference sequence). Only in-frame clones appear in the TCRdb table, and some are missing; sequencing was by immunoSEQ multiplex PCR. The data contain 84,000 or so clones, 94% of them singletons. The sample here was peripheral blood, taken in the third trimester of pregnancy. This TCR came from a female donor with multiple sclerosis, enrolled in a pregnancy study. J is TRBJ1-6 and V is TRBV27; tentative D call: TRBD1 (6 bases). CDR3 sequence: CASSFTGKSSYNSPLHF. In DNA, the CDR3 is TGTGCCAGCAGTTTCACAGGGAAGAGCTCCTATAATTCACCCCTCCACTTT.